Listed below are T cell receptor beta chains from one sample, sequenced in a study of Ad26.COV2.S vaccination and SARS-CoV-2 variants. Assay used: immunoSEQ multiplex PCR; TCRdb lists only in-frame clones, some missing. The sample gives just over 350,000 clones, 70% to 90% of which show up once; 3% to 4% is in the top ten. The material sequenced was peripheral blood, taken in a trial of Ad26.COV2.S vaccine versus placebo. All receptors derive from a person between 18 and 59 years old who received the Ad26.COV2.S COVID-19 vaccine or a placebo. Both conserved end residues are part of each CDR3. Each record gives: clone size, V gene, D gene, J gene, CDR3 DNA, CDR3 protein. The D gene is left open where the match is weak. The size of a clone is reported for some rows only, either as once, few or many, or as a class for expanded clones.

>NA|TRBV9|TRBD1|TRBJ2-6
TGTGCCAGCAGCGTTCATCAACAGGGGGCTCATTCCTCTGGGGCCAACGTCCTGACTTTC
CASSVHQQGAHSSGANVLTF
>NA|TRBV6-5|NA|TRBJ1-1
TGTGCCAGCAGTCGCGGACGCGAATTATCTGAAGCTTTCTTT
CASSRGRELSEAFF
>NA|TRBV7-9|NA|TRBJ1-1
TGTGCCAGCAGTCCACCGAAGAACACTGAAGCTTTCTTT
CASSPPKNTEAFF
>NA|TRBV21-1|NA|TRBJ1-6
TGTGCCAGCAGCAAGACAGGGGTAAATTCACCCCTCCACTTT
CASSKTGVNSPLHF
>NA|TRBV4-1|NA|TRBJ2-5
TGCGCCAGCAGCCAAGCAGGGTTTGGGGAGACCCAGTACTTC
CASSQAGFGETQYF
>NA|TRBV6-4|TRBD1|TRBJ2-3
TGTGCCAGCAGTCCAAACAGGGGGCGCAGCACAGATACGCAGTATTTT
CASSPNRGRSTDTQYF
>NA|TRBV5-1|NA|TRBJ1-1
TGCGCCAGCAGCCCCCCAATCCAGGGGACTGAAGCTTTCTTT
CASSPPIQGTEAFF
>NA|TRBV18|TRBD1|TRBJ2-1
TGTGCCAGCTCATTAGGGCAGGGGGCGAACAATGAGCAGTTCTTC
CASSLGQGANNEQFF
>once|TRBV2|NA|TRBJ2-5
TGTGCCAGCAACCGCATCGACCCCACCCAAGAGACCCAGTACTTC
CASNRIDPTQETQYF
>NA|TRBV4-1|TRBD1|TRBJ1-5
TGCGCCAGCAGCCAAAAGGGACAGGTAGGCAATCAGCCCCAGCATTTT
CASSQKGQVGNQPQHF
>few|TRBV7-9|NA|TRBJ2-1
TGTGCCAGCAGCCTAAAAGACAGGTTTTTCGATGAGCAGTTCTTC
CASSLKDRFFDEQFF
>once|TRBV23-1|NA|TRBJ2-1
TGCGCCAACCCGGGACGGCGCTCCTACAATGAGCAGTTCTTC
CANPGRRSYNEQFF
>NA|TRBV7-2|NA|TRBJ2-1
TGTGCCAGCAGCTTAGCGTTTTTCGGTTCCCCCAATGAGCAGTTCTTC
CASSLAFFGSPNEQFF
>NA|TRBV14|TRBD1|TRBJ1-1
TGTGCCAGCAGCCAGCGCACTCCGGGACAGGGGGTAGGGGACACTGAAGCTTTCTTT
CASSQRTPGQGVGDTEAFF
>few|TRBV28|NA|TRBJ1-2
TGTGCCAGCAGTTTAGCTACTAACTATGGCTACACCTTC
CASSLATNYGYTF
>NA|TRBV9|TRBD1|TRBJ1-3
TGTGCCAGCAGCCCCGGGCAGGGGGCTTACACCATATATTTT
CASSPGQGAYTIYF
>NA|TRBV4-3|NA|TRBJ2-1
TGCGCCAGCAGCCAAGGGGTAGCTTCCTACAATGAGCAGTTCTTC
CASSQGVASYNEQFF
>NA|TRBV20-1|TRBD1|TRBJ1-4
TGCAGTGCTAGTCTGGGACAGGGGGCTGAAAAACTGTTTTTT
CSASLGQGAEKLFF
>NA|TRBV3-1/TRBV3-2|NA|TRBJ2-2
TGTGCCAGCAGCCAAGTAGGGAGCGGTACCGGGGAGCTGTTTTTT
CASSQVGSGTGELFF
>NA|TRBV28|TRBD1|TRBJ1-2
TGTGCCAGCATTGATGACAGGGCCTATGGCTACACCTTC
CASIDDRAYGYTF
>NA|TRBV7-9|NA|TRBJ1-1
TGTGCCAGCAGCTTAGCAGTGGGGGGGAGGACTGAAGCTTTCTTT
CASSLAVGGRTEAFF
>once|TRBV7-2|TRBD1|TRBJ2-1
TGTGCCAGCAGCCTAGGGACAGATCTCTACAATGAGCAGTTCTTC
CASSLGTDLYNEQFF
>NA|TRBV3-1/TRBV3-2|TRBD2|TRBJ2-7
TGTGCCAGCAGCCAAGATCGGAAAGCGGGGGCTACCTACGAGCAGTACTTC
CASSQDRKAGATYEQYF
>NA|TRBV19|NA|TRBJ1-2
TGTGCCAGTAGTATAGACCTCGAGACAGCCGGGGGTGTTGGCTACACCTTC
CASSIDLETAGGVGYTF
>NA|TRBV5-6|NA|TRBJ2-1
TGTGCCAGCAGAGTAGGCCCGGACTTCTCCTACAATGAGCAGTTCTTC
CASRVGPDFSYNEQFF
>NA|TRBV4-3|NA|TRBJ2-7
TGCGCCAGCAGCCAAACAGCAAGTCAGGGCCTCTACGAGCAGTACTTC
CASSQTASQGLYEQYF
>NA|TRBV11-2|NA|TRBJ1-2
TGTGCCAGCAGTACGGAATTCTATGGCTACACCTTC
CASSTEFYGYTF
>NA|TRBV19|TRBD1|TRBJ1-1
TGTGCCAGTAGTATTAGGGGGCCCCGCCCTGAAGCTTTCTTT
CASSIRGPRPEAFF
>NA|TRBV29-1|NA|TRBJ2-7
TGCAGCGTTAGAGAGTCGTACGAGCAGTACTTC
CSVRESYEQYF
>NA|TRBV12-3/TRBV12-4|NA|TRBJ2-2
TGTGCCAGCAGTTTAGCAGGGGTACTGTTTTTT
CASSLAGVLFF
>NA|TRBV30|NA|TRBJ1-5
TGTGCCTGGAGTGGTCTAGGGAATCAGCCCCAGCATTTT
CAWSGLGNQPQHF
>NA|TRBV10-2|NA|TRBJ2-7
TGCGCCAGCATCGGGAGTAGCTCCTACGAGCAGTACTTC
CASIGSSSYEQYF
>NA|TRBV9|NA|TRBJ2-1
TGTGCCAGCAGCGCCAGGACGGAGGTTATAGGGGGTGAGCAGTTCTTC
CASSARTEVIGGEQFF
>once|TRBV6-5|TRBD2|TRBJ2-1
TGTGCCAGCAGTTACGGGACGGGAGGATACAATGAGCAGTTCTTC
CASSYGTGGYNEQFF
>once|TRBV11-3|TRBD1|TRBJ2-2
TGTGCCAGCAGCTTGGACAGGGACACCGGGGAGCTGTTTTTT
CASSLDRDTGELFF
>NA|TRBV5-1|NA|TRBJ2-5
TGCGCCAGCAGCCTTCAAGAAGAGACCCAGTACTTC
CASSLQEETQYF
>once|TRBV28|NA|TRBJ2-7
TGTGCCAGCAGTTCGGTCCCATATCAGATCCCGGAGCAGTACTTC
CASSSVPYQIPEQYF
>NA|TRBV19|TRBD2|TRBJ2-2
TGTGCCAGTAGTAACCGCCCAGCGGGATTATCCGGGGAGCTGTTTTTT
CASSNRPAGLSGELFF
>NA|TRBV7-8|NA|TRBJ2-7
TGTGCCAGCAGCTTATCCCCCTACGAGCAGTACTTC
CASSLSPYEQYF
>few|TRBV12-5|TRBD1|TRBJ2-3
TGTGCTAGTGGTTTGGCTACAACCAGGGGGTTCACAGATACGCAGTATTTT
CASGLATTRGFTDTQYF
>NA|TRBV4-3|NA|TRBJ2-4
TGCGCCAGCAGCCAAGATCCCAAAAACATTCAGTACTTC
CASSQDPKNIQYF
>few|TRBV10-3|NA|TRBJ2-1
TGTGCCATCAGTGGCGAGAGTGATGAGCAGTTCTTC
CAISGESDEQFF
>NA|TRBV9|TRBD1|TRBJ2-7
TGTGCCAGCAGCGTAGCAGGGGGCGTCGACGAGCAGTACTTC
CASSVAGGVDEQYF
>NA|TRBV6-1|TRBD2|TRBJ2-2
TGTGCCAGCAGTGGGAGACTAGCGGGACTTGGCACCGGGGAGCTGTTTTTT
CASSGRLAGLGTGELFF
>NA|TRBV11-3|TRBD2|TRBJ2-1
TGTGCCAGCAGCTTAGATCACGGGGGAGGGCACAATGAGCAGTTCTTC
CASSLDHGGGHNEQFF
>NA|TRBV10-3|NA|TRBJ2-3
TGTGCCATCAATGCAAGAGGGGGCACAGATACGCAGTATTTT
CAINARGGTDTQYF
>NA|TRBV6-5|TRBD1|TRBJ2-2
TGTGCCAGCAGGACCGGGACAGCGAACACCGGGGAGCTGTTTTTT
CASRTGTANTGELFF
>NA|TRBV19|TRBD2|TRBJ2-3
TGTGCCAGTAGGGAGACTAGCGGGAGTACAGATACGCAGTATTTT
CASRETSGSTDTQYF
>few|TRBV4-1|NA|TRBJ2-7
TGCGCCAGCAGCCAAGATCCCGGGAACTACGAGCAGTACTTC
CASSQDPGNYEQYF
>NA|TRBV6-2/TRBV6-3|TRBD2|TRBJ2-7
TGTGCCAGCAGTTTACTAGCGGGGGGAGACGAGCAGTACTTC
CASSLLAGGDEQYF
>NA|TRBV11-3|TRBD1|TRBJ2-1
TGTGCCAGCAGCTTAGGAGGCGGCTGGCAGGGGGCATCAAACAATGAGCAGTTCTTC
CASSLGGGWQGASNNEQFF
>NA|TRBV7-2|TRBD2|TRBJ2-1
TGTGCCAGCAGCTTAAGTCCGGGGGGGTTCGATGAGCAGTTCTTC
CASSLSPGGFDEQFF
>NA|TRBV6-2/TRBV6-3|TRBD2|TRBJ2-3
TGTGCCAGCAGTTACACGGTCGGGAGGGCCACAGATACGCAGTATTTT
CASSYTVGRATDTQYF